These T cell receptor beta chains were read from a single sample in a study of blood T cell repertoires in COVID-19. TCRdb's copy holds only in-frame clones and misses some; the assay was immunoSEQ multiplex PCR. The sample includes 100,000 to 150,000 clones, around 80% of them seen just once. Sequencing was carried out using peripheral blood. These receptor sequences come from a man in his 70s with acute or convalescent COVID-19. CDR3s include the opening cysteine and the closing phenylalanine or tryptophan. A D gene is named only where the DNA matches it firmly. A row's size may be missing; if present it is once, few, many or a size class.

CDR3aa	CDR3nt	j_gene	abundance	v_gene	d_gene
CASLLGQGNYGYTF	TGTGCCAGCCTCCTGGGACAGGGAAACTATGGCTACACCTTC	TRBJ1-2	NA	TRBV5-6	TRBD1
CASSPGRLNEQFF	TGCGCCAGCAGCCCGGGGAGGCTCAATGAGCAGTTCTTC	TRBJ2-1	NA	TRBV4-1	NA
CASSAPGQGVNTIYF	TGCGCCAGCAGCGCCCCGGGACAGGGTGTGAACACCATATATTTT	TRBJ1-3	NA	TRBV4-1	TRBD1
CAWDGTGLNTEAFF	TGTGCCTGGGACGGGACAGGGTTGAACACTGAAGCTTTCTTT	TRBJ1-1	NA	TRBV30	TRBD1
CASSAGRDTGELFF	TGTGCCAGCAGCGCGGGACGGGACACCGGGGAGCTGTTTTTT	TRBJ2-2	NA	TRBV7-2	NA
CASSIVGAGANVLTF	TGTGCCAGTAGTATAGTCGGGGCTGGGGCCAACGTCCTGACTTTC	TRBJ2-6	NA	TRBV19	NA
CASSLESGGHTGELFF	TGTGCCAGCAGCTTAGAGTCGGGGGGACACACCGGGGAGCTGTTTTTT	TRBJ2-2	few	TRBV7-6	TRBD2
CATSGTGNTIYF	TGTGCCACCAGCGGCACTGGAAACACCATATATTTT	TRBJ1-3	NA	TRBV15	NA
CASSRPASGGNTDTQYF	TGTGCCAGCAGCCGGCCGGCTAGCGGGGGAAACACAGATACGCAGTATTTT	TRBJ2-3	NA	TRBV3-1/TRBV3-2	TRBD2
CASSWDRRNTEAFF	TGTGCCAGCAGTTGGGACAGGCGGAACACTGAAGCTTTCTTT	TRBJ1-1	NA	TRBV27	TRBD1
CASSASTGNTEAFF	TGCGCCAGCAGCGCCTCGACAGGAAACACTGAAGCTTTCTTT	TRBJ1-1	NA	TRBV5-1	NA
CASSYYGTANYGYTF	TGTGCCAGCAGTTACTACGGGACAGCTAACTATGGCTACACCTTC	TRBJ1-2	NA	TRBV6-2/TRBV6-3	TRBD1
CASSPGQGGTEAFF	TGTGCCAGCAGCCCCGGACAGGGAGGGACTGAAGCTTTCTTT	TRBJ1-1	NA	TRBV11-2	TRBD1
CASSFVSGNSPLHF	TGTGCCAGCAGTTTCGTTTCAGGGAATTCACCCCTCCACTTT	TRBJ1-6	few	TRBV28	NA
CASSLRGGRQETQYF	TGTGCCAGCAGCTTAAGGGGGGGGAGACAAGAGACCCAGTACTTC	TRBJ2-5	NA	TRBV5-8	NA
CASSGGQGPWEQYF	TGCGCCAGCAGCGGGGGACAGGGCCCGTGGGAGCAGTACTTC	TRBJ2-7	few	TRBV5-1	TRBD1
CASRRTGGSTEAFF	TGTGCCAGCCGTAGAACAGGGGGGAGTACTGAAGCTTTCTTT	TRBJ1-1	few	TRBV27	TRBD1
CASSQGRQAIYYGYTF	TGTGCCAGCAGCCAAGGAAGACAGGCCATTTACTATGGCTACACCTTC	TRBJ1-2	NA	TRBV3-1/TRBV3-2	NA
CASSLTRQTDTQYF	TGTGCCAGCAGCTTAACACGTCAGACAGATACGCAGTATTTT	TRBJ2-3	NA	TRBV5-4	NA
CASSLAFSGNTIYF	TGCGCCAGCAGCTTGGCCTTCTCTGGAAACACCATATATTTT	TRBJ1-3	NA	TRBV5-1	NA
CASSDGRGSGYTF	TGTGCCAGCAGTGACGGCAGGGGTTCTGGCTACACCTTC	TRBJ1-2	NA	TRBV6-1	NA
CASSMDRAAPLGEKLFF	TGTGCCAGCAGTATGGACAGGGCGGCACCCCTTGGTGAAAAACTGTTTTTT	TRBJ1-4	NA	TRBV2	TRBD1
CASSYSTVYSNQPQHF	TGTGCCAGCAGTTACTCGACAGTTTATAGCAATCAGCCCCAGCATTTT	TRBJ1-5	NA	TRBV6-6	NA
CASSLGHLGAFF	TGTGCCAGCAGTTTAGGACACCTCGGAGCTTTCTTT	TRBJ1-1	NA	TRBV12-3/TRBV12-4	NA